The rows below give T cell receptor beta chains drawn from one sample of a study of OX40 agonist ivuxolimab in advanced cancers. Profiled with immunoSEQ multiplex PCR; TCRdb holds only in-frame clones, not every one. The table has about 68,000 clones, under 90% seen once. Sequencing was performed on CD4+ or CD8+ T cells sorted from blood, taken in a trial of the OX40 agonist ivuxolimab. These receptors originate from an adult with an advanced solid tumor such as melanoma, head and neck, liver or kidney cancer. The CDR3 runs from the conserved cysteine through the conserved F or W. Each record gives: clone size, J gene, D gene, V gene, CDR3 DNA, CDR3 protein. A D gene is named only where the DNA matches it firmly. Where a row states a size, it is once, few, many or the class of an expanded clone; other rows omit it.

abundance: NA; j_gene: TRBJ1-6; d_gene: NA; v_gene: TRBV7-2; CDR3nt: TGTGCCAGCAGGGCTCAACTCTATAATTCACCCCTCCACTTT; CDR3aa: CASRAQLYNSPLHF
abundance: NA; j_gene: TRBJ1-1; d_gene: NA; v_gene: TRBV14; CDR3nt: TGTGCCAGCAGCCACAACGGGTGGCCCATGAGGAACACTGAAGCTTTCTTT; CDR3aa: CASSHNGWPMRNTEAFF
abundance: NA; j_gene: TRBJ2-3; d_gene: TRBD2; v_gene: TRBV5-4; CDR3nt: TGTGCCAGCAGCTTAAGACTAGCGGGGGGCACAGATACGCAGTATTTT; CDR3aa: CASSLRLAGGTDTQYF
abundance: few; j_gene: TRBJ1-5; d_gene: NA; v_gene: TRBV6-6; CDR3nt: TGTGCCAGCAGTTACTCGAATTTCCAGCCCCAGCATTTT; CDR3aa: CASSYSNFQPQHF
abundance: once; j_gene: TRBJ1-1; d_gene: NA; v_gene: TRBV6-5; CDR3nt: TGTGCCAGCAGTTACTCGGGGACACTGAACACTGAAGCTTTCTTT; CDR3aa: CASSYSGTLNTEAFF
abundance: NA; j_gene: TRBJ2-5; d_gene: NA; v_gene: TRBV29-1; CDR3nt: TGCAGCGTCGGGCCCTCACAAGAGACCCAGTACTTC; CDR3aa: CSVGPSQETQYF
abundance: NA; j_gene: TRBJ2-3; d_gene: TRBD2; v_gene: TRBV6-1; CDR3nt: TGTGCCAGCAGGGATAGCGGGGGGAATACAGATACGCAGTATTTT; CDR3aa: CASRDSGGNTDTQYF
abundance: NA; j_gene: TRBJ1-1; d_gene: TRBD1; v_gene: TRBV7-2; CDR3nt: TGTGCCAGCAGCTTAAGGACAGGACGCAGGTTCTTAAACACTGAAGCTTTCTTT; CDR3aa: CASSLRTGRRFLNTEAFF
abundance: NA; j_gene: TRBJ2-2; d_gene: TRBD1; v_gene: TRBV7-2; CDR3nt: TGTGCCAGCAGCCCACGGACAGGGCTCACCGGGGAGCTGTTTTTT; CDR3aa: CASSPRTGLTGELFF
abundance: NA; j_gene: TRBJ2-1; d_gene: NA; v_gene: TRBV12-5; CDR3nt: TGTGCTAGTGGCCCTGGGGAGAGCTCCTACAATGAGCAGTTCTTC; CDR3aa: CASGPGESSYNEQFF
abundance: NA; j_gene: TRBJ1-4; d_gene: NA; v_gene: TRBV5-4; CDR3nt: TGTGCCAGCAGCTTGGGGGCTGATGGAGGTACTAATGAAAAACTGTTTTTT; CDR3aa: CASSLGADGGTNEKLFF
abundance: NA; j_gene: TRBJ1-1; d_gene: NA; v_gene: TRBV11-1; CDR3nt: TGTGCCAGCAGCTTATGGGGGTCCACTGAAGCTTTCTTT; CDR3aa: CASSLWGSTEAFF
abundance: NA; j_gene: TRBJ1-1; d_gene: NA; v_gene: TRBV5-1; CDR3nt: TGCGCCAGCAGCCACGCTCGCCCGAACACTGAAGCTTTCTTT; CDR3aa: CASSHARPNTEAFF
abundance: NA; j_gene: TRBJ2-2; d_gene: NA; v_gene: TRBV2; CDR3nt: TGTGCCAGCAGTGCTCAGGGAACCAACACCGGGGAGCTGTTTTTT; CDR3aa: CASSAQGTNTGELFF
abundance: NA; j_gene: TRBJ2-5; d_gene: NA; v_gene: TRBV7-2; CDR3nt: TGTGCCAGCAGCTTAGTCGGGTGGGGGGAGACCCAGTACTTC; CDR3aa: CASSLVGWGETQYF
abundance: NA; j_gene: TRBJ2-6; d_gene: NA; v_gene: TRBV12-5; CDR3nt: TGTGCTAGTGGTTCCTCCGGGACTCATAACTCTGGGGCCAACGTCCTGACTTTC; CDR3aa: CASGSSGTHNSGANVLTF
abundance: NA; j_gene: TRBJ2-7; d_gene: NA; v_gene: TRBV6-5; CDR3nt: TGTGCCAGCAGGACGCCGGCTACAGGGACCTACGAGCAGTACTTC; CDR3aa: CASRTPATGTYEQYF